One and the same sample provided the 20 T cell receptor beta chains below, sequenced in a study of a mutant IDH1 vaccine in newly diagnosed glioma. The repertoire was sequenced with immunoSEQ multiplex PCR; TCRdb's copy has only in-frame clones and lacks some. The data contain over 80,000 clones, more than 80% of them singletons. Their specific antigens are unknown. Documented time point: week 47, end of study. One vaccine dose held 300 ug of mutant IDH1 20-mer peptide and came with topical imiquimod. This specimen was PBMCs, taken from a glioma patient whose treatment included an IDH1 peptide vaccine. All receptors derive from a man aged 40-55 years with glioma.

Worth noting for this clone: Its ends do not fully match the called genes, so a read error is possible. The rearrangement uses TRBV4-1 and TRBJ2-5; TRBD2 is a possible D gene (5 bases). Per the germline V gene, CDR1 is MGHRA and CDR2 is YSYEKL. The CDR3 length is 13 residues. CDR3 coding DNA: TGCGCCGGCAGCCAACCGGGGTCTGGGACCCAGTACTTC. This sequence encodes CAGSQPGSGTQYF.

The chain has TRBV27 and TRBJ2-7, with 8 bases lining up with TRBD1. Per the germline V gene, CDR1 is MNHEY and CDR2 is SMNVEV (reference sequence). The length of the CDR3 is 15 residues. V trimming: 3 bases; J trimming: 6 bases; junction bases outside the gene matches: 10. Written as DNA, the CDR3 is TGTGCCAGCAGTTTGGACAGGGTATCTTCTGGCGAGCAGTACTTC. Its translation is CASSLDRVSSGEQYF.

This CDR3 reads CASSFGQLNTGELFF. The CDR3, as DNA: TGTGCCAGCAGCTTCGGGCAGTTAAACACCGGGGAGCTGTTTTTT. V gene TRBV5-6 combines with J gene TRBJ2-2, with D uncertain. V lost 2 bases, J lost 2 bases, and 10 bases lay in between. The CDR3 covers 15 residues. Per the germline V gene, CDR1 is SGHDT and CDR2 is YYEEEE.

This clone showed up many times. The rearrangement uses TRBV7-6 and TRBJ1-6; D ambiguous. The CDR3 consists of 13 residues. In germline, CDR1 is SGHVS, CDR2 FNYEAQ. The V and J ends lost 3 bases and 7 bases respectively, with 7 bases between them. The CDR3 DNA follows: TGTGCCAGCAGCTTCAGCCCAAATTCACCCCTCCACTTT. Its protein is CASSFSPNSPLHF.

The chain couples TRBV6-5 to TRBJ2-3; no clear D gene. The germline gives CDR1 MNHEY, CDR2 SVGAGI. Trimming pared 0 bases from V and 3 bases from J, leaving 4 bases between. There are 13 residues in the CDR3. The CDR3 loop reads CASSYSLTDTQYF. The DNA for the CDR3 is TGTGCCAGCAGTTACTCCTTAACAGATACGCAGTATTTT.

About this clone: At one end, the junction sequence differs from germline, possibly due to a read error. The CDR3 region has the DNA TGTGCCAGCAGCCGCGGACAGGGCGGGGTATTGAACTTC. Translating gives CASSRGQGGVLNF. The chain has TRBV6-5 and TRBJ2-7; 8 bases agree with TRBD1. CDR1 and CDR2 from the germline V gene are MNHEY and SVGAGI. The CDR3 has 13 amino acids.

The chain recombines TRBV10-3 with TRBJ1-2; 8 bases agree with TRBD1. CDR3 length equals 12 residues. J gave up 4 bases and V 10 bases, and 5 bases lay outside the gene matches. Germline CDR1 is ENHRY and CDR2 is SYGVKD. CDR3 region: CATGQGAYGYTF. DNA for the CDR3: TGTGCCACAGGACAGGGAGCCTATGGCTACACCTTC.

This rearrangement joins TRBV20-1 to TRBJ2-1, with no clear D. Between the trimmed V and J ends, which lost 2 bases and 6 bases, there was a span of 5 bases. CDR1 is DFQATT, CDR2 SNEGSKA, per germline (reference sequence). The CDR3 covers 11 residues. CDR3 residues: CSARQVNEQFF. The CDR3 DNA follows: TGCAGTGCTAGACAGGTCAATGAGCAGTTCTTC.

In the case of this clone: It is likely a read error: a sequence one base away is far more abundant. The sample carries other DNA sequences with the same CDR3. V is TRBV29-1 and J is TRBJ2-5; D may be TRBD1 (6 bases). The CDR3 totals 12 residues. The germline V gene has CDR1 SQVTM and CDR2 ANQGSEA. The CDR3, as DNA: TGCAGTGGGGGATCAGGGGCGGAGACCCAGTACTTC. As protein: CSGGSGAETQYF. Using reference TRBV29-1 and TRBJ2-5 for the parts outside the CDR3, the full variable domain is SAVISQKPSRDICQRGTSLTIQCQVDSQVTMMFWYRQQPGQSLTLIATANQGSEATYESGFVIDKFPISRPNLTFSTLTVSNMSPEDSSIYLCSGGSGAETQYFGPGTRLLVL.

The chain carries TRBV10-3 and TRBJ2-7; either TRBD1 or TRBD2 may fit D (5 bases each). V dropped 0 bases and J dropped 2 bases, with 11 bases sitting between them. Germline CDR1 is ENHRY and CDR2 is SYGVKD. The CDR3 length is 15 residues. CDR3 nucleotide sequence: TGTGCCATCAGTGAGTCGGGGACCTGGGCCTACGAGCAGTACTTC. Its translation: CAISESGTWAYEQYF.

The V call is TRBV7-9, the J call TRBJ1-5; tentatively, D is TRBD1 (5 bases). The CDR3 consists of 15 residues. Germline CDR1 reads SEHNR; CDR2 reads FQNEAQ (reference sequence). V gave up 1 base and J gave up 1 base, with 8 bases separating them. This chain's CDR3 is CASSLGSGSNQPQHF. The CDR3 nucleotides read TGTGCCAGCAGCTTAGGATCAGGGAGCAATCAGCCCCAGCATTTT.

This sequence joins TRBV19 and TRBJ2-6, with TRBD1 as a possible D gene (6 bases). Germline V gene sequence: CDR1 LNHDA, CDR2 SQIVND (reference sequence). V was pared by 11 bases and J by 2 bases, with 19 bases between. The CDR3 runs 16 residues. The CDR3 DNA reads TGTGCCGGACCGGGCAGGGGAATCACTGGGGCCAACGTCCTGACTTTC. Its protein is CAGPGRGITGANVLTF.

The V gene is TRBV7-3, the J gene TRBJ2-7, with 8 nucleotides matching TRBD1. Germline trimming cut 6 bases from V and 0 bases from J; bases unmatched to any gene: 4. The CDR3 extends over 14 amino acids. Germline V CDR1 and CDR2: SGHTA, FQGTGA. The CDR3 DNA is TGTGCCAGCAGTCCAACAGGGGGCTCCTACGAGCAGTACTTC. It specifies CASSPTGGSYEQYF. The whole variable domain, filled in from reference TRBV7-3 and TRBJ2-7, reads GAGVSQTPSNKVTEKGKYVELRCDPISGHTALYWYRQSLGQGPEFLIYFQGTGAADDSGLPNDRFFAVRPEGSVSTLKIQRTERGDSAVYLCASSPTGGSYEQYFGPGTRLTVT.

The chain combines TRBV7-2 with TRBJ2-1; 7 bases map to TRBD1. Unmatched junction bases numbered 8, after V lost 1 base and J lost 5 bases. Germline CDR1 SGHTA, CDR2 FQGNSA. This CDR3 comprises 16 residues. CDR3 nucleotides: TGTGCCAGCAGCTTAGAGGGGGCGAGCGGACACAATGAGCAGTTCTTC. Amino acids: CASSLEGASGHNEQFF. Full variable domain (remainder filled in from reference TRBV7-2 and TRBJ2-1): GAGVSQSPSNKVTEKGKDVELRCDPISGHTALYWYRQSLGQGLEFLIYFQGNSAPDKSGLPSDRFSAERTGGSVSTLTIQRTQQEDSAVYLCASSLEGASGHNEQFFGPGTRLTVL.

The chain is built from TRBV19 and TRBJ1-4, with 7 bases fitting TRBD1. The V segment lost 5 bases and the J segment 4 bases; nucleotides outside the gene matches: 4. Per germline, CDR1 LNHDA and CDR2 SQIVND (reference sequence). The CDR3 has 14 amino acids. The CDR3 DNA reads TGTGCCAGTAGTCAGGCAGGGGGTAATGAAAAACTGTTTTTT. Residues: CASSQAGGNEKLFF.

CDR3 nucleotide sequence: TGTGCCAGCAGCTTAGGTCTAGCGGGGGACACCGGGGAGCTGTTTTTT. Its protein product is CASSLGLAGDTGELFF. V gene TRBV7-2 combines with J gene TRBJ2-2, with TRBD2 matching over 10 bases. The CDR3 spans 16 residues. Looked up from germline, CDR1 is SGHTA and CDR2 is FQGNSA. Trimming removed 1 base from V and 3 bases from J; junction bases left unmatched: 2.

The chain carries TRBV5-5 and TRBJ2-5; the D is unclear. The CDR3 has 14 amino acids. V was pared by 0 bases and J by 5 bases, with 11 bases between. Germline lookup yields CDR1 SGHKS and CDR2 YYEKEE (reference sequence). The CDR3 nucleotides read TGTGCCAGCAGCTTGGTCGTCTCTTCGGAGACCCAGTACTTC. Its translation: CASSLVVSSETQYF.

CDR3 loop: CASRKDSYGYTF. The CDR3 DNA is TGTGCCAGCAGGAAGGACAGCTATGGCTACACCTTC. The gene calls are TRBV6-5 and TRBJ1-2, with D maybe TRBD1 (6 bases). Germline assignment: CDR1 MNHEY and CDR2 SVGAGI. Deletions cut 6 bases from V and 4 bases from J, with 9 bases between. This CDR3 spans 12 amino acids.

This chain joins TRBV10-3 and TRBJ2-7; D perhaps matches TRBD1 (5 bases). V lost 1 base and J lost 0, with 13 bases in between. The CDR3 sequence is 16 residues long. From germline, CDR1 is ENHRY and CDR2 SYGVKD. This CDR3 reads CAISELTAPFSYEQYF. CDR3 nucleotide sequence: TGTGCCATCAGTGAGTTGACAGCTCCCTTCTCCTACGAGCAGTACTTC.

The chain recombines TRBV9 with TRBJ2-7; D call uncertain. This CDR3 region has 15 residues. Germline V CDR1 and CDR2: SGDLS, YYNGEE. V was shortened by 0 bases and J by 4 bases, with 14 bases between the two germline ends. CDR3 sequence (DNA): TGTGCCAGCAGCGTAGCCTCATCGATTGTTTACGAGCAGTACTTC. Protein sequence: CASSVASSIVYEQYF.